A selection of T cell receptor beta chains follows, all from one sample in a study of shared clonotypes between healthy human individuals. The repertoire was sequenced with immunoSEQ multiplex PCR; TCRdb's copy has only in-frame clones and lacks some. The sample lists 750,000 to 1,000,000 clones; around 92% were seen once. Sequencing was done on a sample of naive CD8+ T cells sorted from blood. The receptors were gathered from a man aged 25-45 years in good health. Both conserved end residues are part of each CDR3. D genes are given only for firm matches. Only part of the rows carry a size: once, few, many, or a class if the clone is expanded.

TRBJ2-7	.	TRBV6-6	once	CAVGSASPPVWEQYF	TGTGCCGTCGGCAGTGCATCACCCCCCGTCTGGGAGCAGTACTTC
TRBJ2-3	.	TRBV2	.	CASSESSPGTQYF	TGTGCCAGCAGTGAAAGCAGTCCCGGTACGCAGTATTTT
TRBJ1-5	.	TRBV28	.	CASSTDTNNQPQHF	TGTGCCAGCAGTACGGACACCAACAATCAGCCCCAGCATTTT
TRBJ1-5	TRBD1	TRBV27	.	CASGQGNQPQHF	TGTGCCAGTGGACAGGGCAATCAGCCCCAGCATTTT
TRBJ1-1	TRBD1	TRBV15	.	CATSRDRAGGRAFF	TGTGCCACCAGCAGAGATCGGGCAGGGGGAAGAGCTTTCTTT
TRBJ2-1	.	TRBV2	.	CASSLLDYNEQFF	TGTGCCAGCTCCCTGCTAGACTACAATGAGCAGTTCTTC
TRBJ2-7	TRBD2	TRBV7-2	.	CASSSSSGSPFQQYF	TGTGCCAGCAGCTCGTCTAGCGGGAGCCCATTCCAGCAGTACTTC
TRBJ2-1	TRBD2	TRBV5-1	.	CASSPGTSGRALSYNEQFF	TGCGCCAGCAGCCCGGGGACTAGCGGGAGGGCCTTGTCCTACAATGAGCAGTTCTTC
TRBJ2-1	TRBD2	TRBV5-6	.	CASSPSSGSYNEQFF	TGTGCCAGCAGCCCCTCTAGCGGGAGTTACAATGAGCAGTTCTTC
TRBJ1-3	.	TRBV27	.	CASSYFFGDTIYF	TGTGCCAGCAGTTATTTTTTTGGGGACACCATATATTTT
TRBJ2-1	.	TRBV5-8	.	CASSLFSHTRPNEQFF	TGTGCCAGCAGCTTGTTCTCCCACACCCGACCTAATGAGCAGTTCTTC
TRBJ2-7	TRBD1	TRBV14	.	CASRGQGEAYEQYF	TGTGCCAGCAGAGGACAGGGAGAGGCATACGAGCAGTACTTC
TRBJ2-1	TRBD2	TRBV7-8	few	CASSVSSGNYNEQFF	TGTGCCAGCAGCGTTTCTAGCGGGAATTACAATGAGCAGTTCTTC
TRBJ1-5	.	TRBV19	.	CASSAAGQRNQPQHF	TGTGCCAGTAGTGCCGCCGGACAGCGCAATCAGCCCCAGCATTTT
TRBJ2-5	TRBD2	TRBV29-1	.	CSGRGGEGWGETQYF	TGCAGCGGACGCGGGGGGGAAGGATGGGGAGAGACCCAGTACTTC
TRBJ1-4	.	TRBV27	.	CASRINGLGGNEKLFF	TGTGCCAGCAGAATCAATGGACTCGGAGGAAATGAAAAACTGTTTTTT
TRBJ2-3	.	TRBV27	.	CATSDPNTDTQYF	TGTGCCACTTCCGATCCGAACACAGATACGCAGTATTTT
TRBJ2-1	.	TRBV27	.	CASSSTGYPYNEQFF	TGTGCCAGCAGTTCTACAGGGTACCCTTACAATGAGCAGTTCTTC
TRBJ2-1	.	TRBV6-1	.	CASSVRDEQFF	TGTGCCAGCAGTGTCAGGGATGAGCAGTTCTTC
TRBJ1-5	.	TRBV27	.	CASGRAPVQPQHF	TGTGCCAGCGGCCGGGCCCCAGTTCAGCCCCAGCATTTT
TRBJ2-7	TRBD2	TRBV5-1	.	CASSLTSGGYEQYF	TGCGCCAGCAGCCTGACTAGCGGGGGTTACGAGCAGTACTTC
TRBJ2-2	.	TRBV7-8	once	CAWGGRIGELFF	TGTGCCTGGGGGGGGCGCATCGGGGAGCTGTTTTTT
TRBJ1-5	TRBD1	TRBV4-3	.	CASSQGTGQGFPGDQPQHF	TGCGCCAGCAGCCAAGGAACGGGACAGGGGTTTCCTGGGGACCAGCCCCAGCATTTT
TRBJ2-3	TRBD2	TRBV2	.	CASSEPLAGEWYF	TGTGCCAGCAGTGAGCCTCTAGCGGGAGAATGGTATTTT
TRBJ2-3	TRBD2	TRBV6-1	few	CASSEDGRGASTDTQYF	TGTGCCAGCAGTGAAGACGGGAGGGGCGCTAGCACAGATACGCAGTATTTT